Listed here is a single T cell receptor (beta chain). Trimming took 3 bases from V and 0 from J, leaving 12 bases between them. CDR1 and CDR2 from the germline V gene are LNHNV and YYDKDF (reference sequence). The CDR3 spans 16 residues. This sample was included in a study of blood T cell repertoires in COVID-19. Using immunoSEQ multiplex PCR, the repertoire was profiled, and TCRdb retains in-frame clones only, with some absent. The data hold about 220,000 clones, with 85% to 90% observed a single time. Sequenced sample: PBMCs or T cells enriched from blood (not recorded which). This chain uses TRBV15 with TRBJ1-3; D is undetermined. The source is a woman in her forties or fifties with acute COVID-19. CDR3 residues: CATSRPFTDSGNTIYF. As DNA, the CDR3 is TGTGCCACCAGCAGGCCCTTTACAGACTCTGGAAACACCATATATTTT. The whole variable domain, filled in from reference TRBV15 and TRBJ1-3, reads DAMVIQNPRYQVTQFGKPVTLSCSQTLNHNVMYWYQQKSSQAPKLLFHYYDKDFNNEADTPDNFQSRRPNTSFCFLDIRSPGLGDTAMYLCATSRPFTDSGNTIYFGEGSWLTVV.